Here is one T cell receptor (beta chain) with its context. Its target is not known. Sample-barcoded 5' priming and a J-beta primer mix drove a second PCR of roughly 7 to 11 cycles. Every individual sample yielded 2.5 million or more paired-end reads (each containing CDR3). Each CDR3 protein is one row after TCRdb ran MiXCR on the 5' RACE reads. The table shows around 1,100,000 distinct CDR3 sequences, with about two fifths occurring only once. Extraction of total RNA produced a minimum of 5 micrograms from each sample. This sample is part of a study of blood T cells in healthy people across ages. General study findings and limits: Observed TCR beta diversity per million T cells went down as age went up. This fall followed a roughly linear course with age.

The germline V gene encodes CDR1 SGHAT and CDR2 FQNNGV. After removal of 5 bases from V and 3 bases from J, the junction contained 7 bases not matched to a gene. CDR3 length equals 15 residues. The receptor was isolated from a man between 18 and 29 years old in good health. This chain links TRBV11-2 with TRBJ1-1, with TRBD1 identical over 9 bases. The source material was blood. This CDR3 reads CASSPGTGWDTEAFF. The CDR3 DNA sequence: TGTGCCAGCAGCCCAGGGACAGGGTGGGACACTGAAGCTTTCTTT.